The sequence of this T cell receptor (beta chain) was determined in a study of T cell repertoires in cytomegalovirus infection. TCRdb reanalysed the reads using MiXCR and keeps one entry per CDR3 protein. The sample yields some 800,000 distinct CDR3 sequences, roughly 33% seen once. V was trimmed by 5 bases and J by 4 bases, leaving 17 bases between them. The CDR3 contains 15 residues. Germline assignment: CDR1 SQVTM and CDR2 ANQGSEA. With respect to this clonotype: Its antigen is not known.

This sequence joins TRBV29-1 and TRBJ2-2; D is possibly TRBD1 or TRBD2 (6 bases each). Material: cultured CD8+ T cells from PBMCs, obtained from culture after CMV antigen stimulation. The source of this sequence is a human donor in good health (CMV status not recorded). Some clones in this sample may be carry-over from other donors' samples. The CDR3 DNA reads as TGCAGCGTTACACAGGGAGGAAGGAGCACCGGGGAGCTGTTTTTT. Translated: CSVTQGGRSTGELFF.